This is a list of T cell receptor beta chains from one sample in a study of T cell responses to AZD1222 COVID-19 vaccine. Sequenced by immunoSEQ multiplex PCR; TCRdb stores in-frame clones only, minus some. The sample lists about 110,000 clones, about 82% occurring once. The sample in question was peripheral blood, obtained on day 0 of AZD1222 vaccination. The receptors here all came from an adult in good health. Both conserved end residues are part of each CDR3.

J gene,V gene,CDR3 protein
TRBJ1-5,TRBV5-1,CASSLGTTTGDDQPQHF
TRBJ2-1,TRBV6-2/TRBV6-3,CASSPSGGLPSQFF
TRBJ2-1,TRBV7-3,CASSLTSGVYNEQFF
TRBJ2-7,TRBV18,CASSPSRDRPYEQYF
TRBJ1-6,TRBV5-1,CASTPGRSSYNSPLHF
TRBJ1-5,TRBV5-1,CASREGTGGQPQHF
TRBJ1-1,TRBV5-1,CASSMDSQNTEAFF
TRBJ2-1,TRBV5-4,CASSPGGRRLDNEQFF
TRBJ1-6,TRBV19,CASRGTLANSPLHF
TRBJ1-1,TRBV19,CASSKRGTWGVNTEAFF
TRBJ2-5,TRBV5-4,CASSLARGGNEETQYF
TRBJ2-7,TRBV19,CASSIGVNPGGSEQYF
TRBJ2-2,TRBV5-1,CASSLRPGNRAGTGELFF